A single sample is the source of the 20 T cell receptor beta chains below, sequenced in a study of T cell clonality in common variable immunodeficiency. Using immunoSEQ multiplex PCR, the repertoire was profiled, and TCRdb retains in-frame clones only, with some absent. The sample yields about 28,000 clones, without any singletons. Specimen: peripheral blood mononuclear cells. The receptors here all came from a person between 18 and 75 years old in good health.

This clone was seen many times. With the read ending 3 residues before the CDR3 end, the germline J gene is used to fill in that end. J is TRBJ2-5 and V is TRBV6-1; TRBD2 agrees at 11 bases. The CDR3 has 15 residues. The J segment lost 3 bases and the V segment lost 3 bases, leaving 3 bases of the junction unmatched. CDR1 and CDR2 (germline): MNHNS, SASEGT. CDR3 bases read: TGTGCCAGCAGTGAGGTAGCGGGGGGGGAAGAGACC. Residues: CASSEVAGGEET. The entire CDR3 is CASSEVAGGEETQYF.

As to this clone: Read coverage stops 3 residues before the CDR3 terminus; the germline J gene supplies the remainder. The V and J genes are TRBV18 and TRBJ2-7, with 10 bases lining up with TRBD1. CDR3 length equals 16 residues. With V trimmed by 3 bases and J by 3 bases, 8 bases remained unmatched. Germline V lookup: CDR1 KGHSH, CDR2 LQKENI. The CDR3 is CASSPQRQGAGYEQYF. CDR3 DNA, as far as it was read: TGTGCCAGCTCACCTCAGAGACAGGGGGCGGGCTACGAG.

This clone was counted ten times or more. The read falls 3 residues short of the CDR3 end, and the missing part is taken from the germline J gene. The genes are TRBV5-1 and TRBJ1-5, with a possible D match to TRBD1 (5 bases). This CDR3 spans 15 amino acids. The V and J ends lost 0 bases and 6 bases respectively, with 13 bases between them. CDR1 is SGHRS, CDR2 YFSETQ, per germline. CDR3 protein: CASSLGPRGGQPQHF. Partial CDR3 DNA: TGCGCCAGCAGCTTGGGGCCAAGGGGCGGTCAGCCC.

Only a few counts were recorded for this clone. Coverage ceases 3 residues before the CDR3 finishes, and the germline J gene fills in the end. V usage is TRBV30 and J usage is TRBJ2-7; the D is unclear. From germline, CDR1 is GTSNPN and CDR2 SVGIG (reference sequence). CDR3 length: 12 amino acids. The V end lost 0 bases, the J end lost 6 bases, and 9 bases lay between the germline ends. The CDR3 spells CAWSVLWAEQYF. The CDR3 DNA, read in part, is TGTGCCTGGAGTGTACTGTGGGCCGAG.

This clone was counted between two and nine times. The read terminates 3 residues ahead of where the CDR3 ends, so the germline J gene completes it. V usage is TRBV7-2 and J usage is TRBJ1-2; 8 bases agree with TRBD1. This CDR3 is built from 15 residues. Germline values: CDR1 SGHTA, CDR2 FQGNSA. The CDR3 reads CASSLAQGQVGGYTF. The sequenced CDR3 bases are TGTGCCAGCAGCTTAGCGCAGGGACAGGTGGGGGGC. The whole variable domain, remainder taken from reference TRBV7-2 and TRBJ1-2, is GAGVSQSPSNKVTEKGKDVELRCDPISGHTALYWYRQSLGQGLEFLIYFQGNSAPDKSGLPSDRFSAERTGGSVSTLTIQRTQQEDSAVYLCASSLAQGQVGGYTFGSGTRLTVV.

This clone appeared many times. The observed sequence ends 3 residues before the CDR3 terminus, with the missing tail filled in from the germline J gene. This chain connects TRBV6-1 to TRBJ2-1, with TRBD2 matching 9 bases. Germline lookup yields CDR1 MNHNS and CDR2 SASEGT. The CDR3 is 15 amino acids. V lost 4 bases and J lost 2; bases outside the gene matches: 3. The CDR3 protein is CASSVRGGAYNEQFF. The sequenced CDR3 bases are TGTGCCAGCAGTGTTCGCGGGGGGGCCTACAATGAG.

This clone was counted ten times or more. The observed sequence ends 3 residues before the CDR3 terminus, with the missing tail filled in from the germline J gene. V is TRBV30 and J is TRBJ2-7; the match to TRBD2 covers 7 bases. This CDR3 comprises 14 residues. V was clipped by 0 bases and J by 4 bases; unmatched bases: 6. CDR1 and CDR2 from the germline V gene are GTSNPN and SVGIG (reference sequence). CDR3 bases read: TGTGCCTGGAGTGTATTGGGCGGGGGATACGAG. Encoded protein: CAWSVLGGGYE. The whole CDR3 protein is CAWSVLGGGYEQYF.

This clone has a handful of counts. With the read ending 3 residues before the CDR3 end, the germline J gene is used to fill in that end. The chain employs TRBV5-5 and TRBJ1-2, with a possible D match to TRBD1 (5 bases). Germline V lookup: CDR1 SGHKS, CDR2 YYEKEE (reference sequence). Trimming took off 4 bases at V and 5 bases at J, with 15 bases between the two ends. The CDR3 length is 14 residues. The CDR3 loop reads CASSKTAEVYGYTF. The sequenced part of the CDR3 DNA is TGTGCCAGCAGCAAGACAGCCGAGGTATATGGC.

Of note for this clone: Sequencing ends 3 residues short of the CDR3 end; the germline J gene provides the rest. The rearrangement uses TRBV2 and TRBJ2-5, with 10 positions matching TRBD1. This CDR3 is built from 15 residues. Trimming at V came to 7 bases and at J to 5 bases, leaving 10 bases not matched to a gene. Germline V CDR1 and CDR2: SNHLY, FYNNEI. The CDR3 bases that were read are TGTGCCAGCAACCCGACAGGGGGCGTAAGGGAGACC. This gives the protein CASNPTGGVRET. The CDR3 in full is CASNPTGGVRETQYF.

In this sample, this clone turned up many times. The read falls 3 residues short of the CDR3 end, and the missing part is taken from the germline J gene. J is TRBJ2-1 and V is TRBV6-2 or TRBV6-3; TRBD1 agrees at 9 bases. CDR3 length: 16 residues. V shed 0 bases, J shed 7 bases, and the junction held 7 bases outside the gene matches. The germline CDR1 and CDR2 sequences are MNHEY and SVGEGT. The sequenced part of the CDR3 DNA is TGTGCCAGCAGTTACTCCGGGACAGGGAGGGGTAATGAG. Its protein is CASSYSGTGRGNE. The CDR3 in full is CASSYSGTGRGNEQFF.

The DNA read from the CDR3 is TGTGCCAGTAGTCCCAGTGGGCACCTGAACACTGAA. It yields the protein CASSPSGHLNTE. The whole CDR3 sequence is CASSPSGHLNTEAFF. The rearrangement uses TRBV19 and TRBJ1-1; D gene uncertain. The sequence runs out 3 residues before the end of the CDR3; the remainder is reconstructed from the germline J gene. This CDR3 region has 15 residues. Germline V lookup: CDR1 LNHDA, CDR2 SQIVND (reference sequence). V lost 5 bases to trimming and J lost 0 bases, with 13 bases between them.

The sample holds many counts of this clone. The CDR3 loop reads CSADSSRSGANVLTF. Partial CDR3 DNA: TGCAGTGCCGACAGCAGCCGCTCTGGGGCCAACGTC. V and J are TRBV20-1 and TRBJ2-6; D may be TRBD1 (5 bases). The read terminates 3 residues before the CDR3 end, so the remaining end is supplied by the germline J gene. CDR3 size: 15 residues. The germline V gene encodes CDR1 DFQATT and CDR2 SNEGSKA (reference sequence). Trimming pared 6 bases from V and 0 bases from J, leaving 12 bases between.

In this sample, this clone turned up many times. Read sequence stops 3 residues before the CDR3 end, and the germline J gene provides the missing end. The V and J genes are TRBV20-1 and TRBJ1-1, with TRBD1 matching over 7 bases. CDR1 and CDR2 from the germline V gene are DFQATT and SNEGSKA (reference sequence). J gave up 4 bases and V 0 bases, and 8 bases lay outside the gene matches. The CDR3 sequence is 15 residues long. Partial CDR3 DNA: TGCAGTGCTAGAGAGCCGGGACAGAGAGGCACTGAA. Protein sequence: CSAREPGQRGTE. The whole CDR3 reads CSAREPGQRGTEAFF.

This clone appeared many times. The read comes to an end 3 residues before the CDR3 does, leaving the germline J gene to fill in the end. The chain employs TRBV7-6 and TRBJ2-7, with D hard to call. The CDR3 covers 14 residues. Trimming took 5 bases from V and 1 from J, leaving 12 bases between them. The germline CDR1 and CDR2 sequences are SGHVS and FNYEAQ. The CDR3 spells CASSPKDTSYEQYF. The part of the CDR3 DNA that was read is TGTGCCAGCAGCCCCAAAGACACGTCCTACGAG.

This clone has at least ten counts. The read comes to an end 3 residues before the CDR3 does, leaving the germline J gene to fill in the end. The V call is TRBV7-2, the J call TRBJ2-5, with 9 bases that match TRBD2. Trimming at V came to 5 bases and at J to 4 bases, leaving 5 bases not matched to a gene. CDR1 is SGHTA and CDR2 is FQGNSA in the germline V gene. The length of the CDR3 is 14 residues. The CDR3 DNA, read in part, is TGTGCCAGCAGCATGCGGGGGGGCCCAGAGACC. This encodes CASSMRGGPET. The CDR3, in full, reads CASSMRGGPETQYF.

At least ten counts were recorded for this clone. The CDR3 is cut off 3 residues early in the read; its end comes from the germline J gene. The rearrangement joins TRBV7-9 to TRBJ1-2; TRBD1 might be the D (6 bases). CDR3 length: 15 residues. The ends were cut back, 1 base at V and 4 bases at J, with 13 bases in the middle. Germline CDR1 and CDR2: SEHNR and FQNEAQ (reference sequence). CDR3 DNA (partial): TGTGCCAGCAGCTTAGTTGGGGGCGCCGGCTATGGC. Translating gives CASSLVGGAGYG. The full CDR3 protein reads CASSLVGGAGYGYTF.

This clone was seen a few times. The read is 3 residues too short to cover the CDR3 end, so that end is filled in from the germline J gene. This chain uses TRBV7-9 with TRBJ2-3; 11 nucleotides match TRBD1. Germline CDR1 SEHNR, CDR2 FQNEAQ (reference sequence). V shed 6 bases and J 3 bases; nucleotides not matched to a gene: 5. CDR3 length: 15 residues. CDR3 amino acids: CASRRGTGGTDTQYF. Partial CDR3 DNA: TGTGCCAGCAGACGCGGGACAGGGGGTACAGATACG.

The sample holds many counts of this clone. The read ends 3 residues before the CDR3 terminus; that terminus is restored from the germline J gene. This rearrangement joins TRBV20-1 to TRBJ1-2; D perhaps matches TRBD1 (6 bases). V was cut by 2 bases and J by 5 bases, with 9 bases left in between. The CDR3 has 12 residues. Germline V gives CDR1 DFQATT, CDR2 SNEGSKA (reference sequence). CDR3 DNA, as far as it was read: TGCAGTGCTAGATTTCAGGGGTATGGC. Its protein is CSARFQGYG. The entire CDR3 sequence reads CSARFQGYGYTF.

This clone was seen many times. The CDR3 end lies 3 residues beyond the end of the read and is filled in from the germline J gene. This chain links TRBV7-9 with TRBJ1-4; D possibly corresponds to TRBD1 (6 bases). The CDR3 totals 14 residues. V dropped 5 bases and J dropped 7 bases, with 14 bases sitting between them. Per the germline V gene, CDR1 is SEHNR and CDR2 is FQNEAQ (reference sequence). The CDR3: CASSRVGAREKLFF. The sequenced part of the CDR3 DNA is TGTGCCAGCAGCCGAGTGGGGGCGCGTGAAAAA.

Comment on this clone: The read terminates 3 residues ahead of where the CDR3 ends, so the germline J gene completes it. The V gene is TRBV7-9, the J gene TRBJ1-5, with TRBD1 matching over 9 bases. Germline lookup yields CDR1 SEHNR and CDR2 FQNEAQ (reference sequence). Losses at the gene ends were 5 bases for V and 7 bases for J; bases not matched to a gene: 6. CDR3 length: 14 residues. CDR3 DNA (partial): TGTGCCAGCAGCGGGGACAGGGATCGACAGCCC. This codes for CASSGDRDRQP. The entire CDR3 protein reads CASSGDRDRQPQHF. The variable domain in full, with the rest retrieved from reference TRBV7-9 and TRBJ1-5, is DTGVSQNPRHKITKRGQNVTFRCDPISEHNRLYWYRQTLGQGPEFLTYFQNEAQLEKSRLLSDRFSAERPKGSFSTLEIQRTEQGDSAMYLCASSGDRDRQPQHFGDGTRLSIL.